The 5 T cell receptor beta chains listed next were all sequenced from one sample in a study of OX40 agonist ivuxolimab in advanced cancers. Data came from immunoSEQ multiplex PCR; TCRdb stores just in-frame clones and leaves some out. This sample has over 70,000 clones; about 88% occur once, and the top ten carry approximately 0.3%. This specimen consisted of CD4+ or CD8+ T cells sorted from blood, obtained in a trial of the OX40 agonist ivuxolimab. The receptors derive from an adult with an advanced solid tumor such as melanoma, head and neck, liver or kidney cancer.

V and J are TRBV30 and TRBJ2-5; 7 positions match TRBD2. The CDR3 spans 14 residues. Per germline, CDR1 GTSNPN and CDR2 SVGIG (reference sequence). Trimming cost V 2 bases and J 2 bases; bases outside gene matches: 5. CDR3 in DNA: TGTGCCTGGAGTACGGGAGGCAGTCAAGAGACCCAGTACTTC. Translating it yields CAWSTGGSQETQYF. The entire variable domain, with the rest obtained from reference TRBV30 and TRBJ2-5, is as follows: SQTIHQWPATLVQPVGSPLSLECTVEGTSNPNLYWYRQAAGRGLQLLFYSVGIGQISSEVPQNLSASRPQDRQFILSSKKLLLSDSGFYLCAWSTGGSQETQYFGPGTRLLVL.

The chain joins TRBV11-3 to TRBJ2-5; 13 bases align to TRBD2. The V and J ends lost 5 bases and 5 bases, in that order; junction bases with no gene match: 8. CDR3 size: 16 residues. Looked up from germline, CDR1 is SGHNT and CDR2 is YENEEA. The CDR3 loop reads CASSPGTSGDSETQYF. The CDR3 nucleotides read TGTGCCAGCAGCCCTGGGACTAGCGGGGATTCGGAGACCCAGTACTTC.

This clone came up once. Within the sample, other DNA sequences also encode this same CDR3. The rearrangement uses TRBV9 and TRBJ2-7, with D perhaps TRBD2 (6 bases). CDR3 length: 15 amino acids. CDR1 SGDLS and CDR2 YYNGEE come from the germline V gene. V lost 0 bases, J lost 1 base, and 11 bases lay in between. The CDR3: CASSVGPGGSYEQYF. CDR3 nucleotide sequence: TGTGCCAGCAGCGTAGGCCCAGGAGGGTCCTACGAGCAGTACTTC.

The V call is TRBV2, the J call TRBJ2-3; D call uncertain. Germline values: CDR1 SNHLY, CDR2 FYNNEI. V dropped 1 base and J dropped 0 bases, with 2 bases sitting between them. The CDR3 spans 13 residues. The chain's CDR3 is CASSEGSTDTQYF. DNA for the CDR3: TGTGCCAGCAGTGAAGGGAGCACAGATACGCAGTATTTT.

CDR3 sequence: CASSLRGAVEETQYF. For the CDR3, the DNA is TGCGCCAGCAGCTTGAGGGGCGCAGTTGAAGAGACCCAGTACTTC. This chain links TRBV5-1 with TRBJ2-5, with a weak D call TRBD1 (5 bases). V was clipped by 1 base and J by 3 bases, with 13 bases between them. CDR3 size: 15 residues. Germline CDR1 is SGHRS and CDR2 is YFSETQ.